This TCR beta chain came from a study of control samples from healthy donors and cancer patients. The V end was cut by 3 bases, the J end by 8 bases, with 13 bases between. From germline, CDR1 is PRHDT and CDR2 FYEKMQ (reference sequence). The CDR3 has 13 residues. Repertoires were generated with immunoSEQ multiplex PCR, while TCRdb's copy carries only in-frame clones and drops some. This sample has approximately 150,000 clones, with around 92% found just once. The sample holds a few counts of this clone. The TCR originated in a middle-aged woman in good health. The chain employs TRBV13 and TRBJ1-1, with D unclear. Sequencing was performed on blood. The CDR3 loop reads CASSFGPQEEAFF. DNA for the CDR3: TGTGCCAGCAGCTTCGGACCCCAGGAGGAAGCTTTCTTT.